The 24 T cell receptor beta chains below were found in one sample sequenced in a study of T cell responses to AZD1222 COVID-19 vaccine. Clones were sequenced by immunoSEQ multiplex PCR, and TCRdb holds only the in-frame ones, with some missing. The sample consists of 130,000 or so clones, 93% of them appearing once. Sample: peripheral blood, taken on day 0 of AZD1222 vaccination. All receptors come from an adult in good health.

This chain links TRBV10-2 with TRBJ1-5, with TRBD1 as a possible D gene (5 bases). V was shortened by 3 bases and J by 2 bases, with 5 bases between the two germline ends. Germline CDR1 WSHSY, CDR2 SAAADI. The CDR3 has 13 residues. The CDR3 DNA sequence: TGCGCCAGCAGTGACAGGGGCAATCAGCCCCAGCATTTT. It is translated as CASSDRGNQPQHF.

V gene TRBV7-2 combines with J gene TRBJ1-4; D remains ambiguous. Trimming cost V 0 bases and J 4 bases, with 9 bases left between them. The CDR3 totals 15 residues. The germline gives CDR1 SGHTA, CDR2 FQGNSA. CDR3 amino acids: CASSLAQVINEKLFF. The CDR3 DNA sequence: TGTGCCAGCAGCTTAGCGCAGGTCATTAATGAAAAACTGTTTTTT.

This clone appeared once. In DNA form, the CDR3 reads TGTGCCAGCAGTCCCACTAGCGGGAGAATAAATGAGCAGTTCTTC. It codes for CASSPTSGRINEQFF. This chain links TRBV2 with TRBJ2-1; 11 bases map to TRBD2. V trimming: 5 bases; J trimming: 7 bases; junction bases outside the gene matches: 7. The CDR3 has 15 residues. The V gene's germline CDR1 is SNHLY and CDR2 FYNNEI. Using reference TRBV2 and TRBJ2-1 for the parts outside the CDR3, the full variable domain is EPEVTQTPSHQVTQMGQEVILRCVPISNHLYFYWYRQILGQKVEFLVSFYNNEISEKSEIFDDQFSVERPDGSNFTLKIRSTKLEDSAMYFCASSPTSGRINEQFFGPGTRLTVL.

The rearrangement links TRBV3-1 (or the pseudogene TRBV3-2) to TRBJ2-3; D not certain. Trimming stripped 1 base from V and 5 bases from J, with 13 bases between. This CDR3 is 15 amino acids long. Germline V CDR1 and CDR2: LGHDT, YNNKEL (reference sequence). The CDR3: CASSQVVGLGDTQYF. CDR3 sequence (DNA): TGTGCCAGCAGCCAAGTTGTAGGGCTTGGAGATACGCAGTATTTT.

The chain joins TRBV5-4 to TRBJ1-1; 7 nucleotides align to TRBD1. J gave up 4 bases and V 2 bases, and 5 bases lay outside the gene matches. The length of the CDR3 is 14 residues. Germline V lookup: CDR1 SGHNT, CDR2 YYREEE (reference sequence). CDR3 sequence: CASSFDRVFTEAFF. As DNA, the CDR3 is TGTGCCAGCAGCTTCGACAGGGTTTTCACTGAAGCTTTCTTT.

V and J are TRBV19 and TRBJ1-5, with D tentatively TRBD1 (5 bases). The V end lost 8 bases, the J end lost 6 bases, and 26 bases lay between the germline ends. The CDR3 covers 17 residues. In germline, CDR1 is LNHDA, CDR2 SQIVND (reference sequence). The CDR3 nucleotides are TGTGCCAGTCGTCTGGACGGGGGGTGGCAGCGCAGTCAGCCCCAGCATTTT. It is translated as CASRLDGGWQRSQPQHF.

The J gene is TRBJ1-4, the V gene TRBV18; 9 positions match TRBD1. Germline values: CDR1 KGHSH, CDR2 LQKENI. The CDR3 loop spans 17 amino acids. V lost 4 bases and J lost 1; bases outside the gene matches: 7. The CDR3 loop is CASSQGTGMGTNEKLFF. The DNA for the CDR3 is TGTGCCAGCTCACAAGGGACAGGGATGGGAACTAATGAAAAACTGTTTTTT.

The V and J genes are TRBV4-1 and TRBJ2-7; D uncertain. CDR3 size: 14 residues. V lost 1 base and J 2 bases, leaving 9 bases between the germline ends. The germline V gene encodes CDR1 MGHRA and CDR2 YSYEKL. The CDR3 sequence is CASSQGHPAYEQYF. CDR3 coding DNA: TGCGCCAGCAGCCAAGGCCACCCAGCCTACGAGCAGTACTTC.

This chain links TRBV28 with TRBJ2-7; 8 nucleotides align to TRBD2. V lost 4 bases to trimming and J lost 4 bases; unmatched junction nucleotides: 9. Germline CDR1 MDHEN, CDR2 SYDVKM. CDR3 length: 15 amino acids. In DNA form, the CDR3 reads TGTGCCAGCAGTTCCCCTAGCGGGTCCCATTACGAGCAGTACTTC. This sequence encodes CASSSPSGSHYEQYF.

The chain joins TRBV5-4 to TRBJ1-2; TRBD1 aligns across 7 bases. Germline V CDR1 and CDR2: SGHNT, YYREEE (reference sequence). Trimming took 0 bases from V and 7 from J; bases not matched to a gene: 3. The CDR3 is 13 residues long. The CDR3, as DNA: TGTGCCAGCAGCTTGGAGACAGGGATTGGCTACACCTTC. Its translation is CASSLETGIGYTF.

The gene calls are TRBV3-1 (or the pseudogene TRBV3-2) and TRBJ1-1; D not resolved. This CDR3 comprises 13 residues. The ends were cut back, 2 bases at V and 4 bases at J, with 8 bases in the middle. CDR1 is LGHDT and CDR2 is YNNKEL in the germline V gene (reference sequence). CDR3 in amino acids: CASSQMKGTEAFF. In DNA, the CDR3 is TGTGCCAGCAGCCAAATGAAGGGCACTGAAGCTTTCTTT.

The rearrangement links TRBV18 to TRBJ1-1; D ambiguous. The CDR3 totals 12 residues. Germline-derived CDR1 and CDR2 are KGHSH and LQKENI. V gave up 1 base and J gave up 1 base, with 1 base separating them. This chain's CDR3 is CASSPQNTEAFF. CDR3 sequence (DNA): TGTGCCAGCTCACCACAGAACACTGAAGCTTTCTTT. Full variable domain (outside the CDR3, taken from reference TRBV18 and TRBJ1-1): NAGVMQNPRHLVRRRGQEARLRCSPMKGHSHVYWYRQLPEEGLKFMVYLQKENIIDESGMPKERFSAEFPKEGPSILRIQQVVRGDSAAYFCASSPQNTEAFFGQGTRLTVV.

J is TRBJ2-3 and V is TRBV11-2, with D tentatively TRBD2 (6 bases). V gave up 5 bases and J gave up 6 bases, with 15 bases separating them. This CDR3 region has 14 residues. Germline V gene sequence: CDR1 SGHAT, CDR2 FQNNGV. CDR3 nucleotides: TGTGCCAGCAGCCACGAAACCCTAGCGGATACGCAGTATTTT. It yields the protein CASSHETLADTQYF.

This clone was seen once. V usage is TRBV5-4 and J usage is TRBJ1-1; D is perhaps TRBD1 (5 bases). Deletions cut 7 bases from V and 1 base from J, with 17 bases between. CDR3 length: 15 residues. Germline-derived CDR1 and CDR2 are SGHNT and YYREEE (reference sequence). The CDR3 coding sequence is TGTGCCAGCCCGGGTGGTTTTGGACAGAACACTGAAGCTTTCTTT. As protein: CASPGGFGQNTEAFF.

The J gene is TRBJ1-5, the V gene TRBV6-9; a possible D gene is TRBD1 (5 bases). V lost 8 bases to trimming and J lost 0 bases, with 23 bases between them. Per germline, CDR1 MNHGY and CDR2 SVAAGI. The CDR3 has 18 residues. CDR3 sequence (DNA): TGTGCCAGCTCCCCTGTGGGGGAGACAGATAATAGCAATCAGCCCCAGCATTTT. Protein product: CASSPVGETDNSNQPQHF.

A single count supports this clone. The chain carries TRBV5-1 and TRBJ1-2; tentative D call: TRBD1 (6 bases). Germline V gene lookup returns CDR1 SGHRS and CDR2 YFSETQ. The CDR3 runs to 14 residues. Trimming pared 3 bases from V and 8 bases from J, leaving 17 bases between. The CDR3 nucleotides are TGCGCCAGCAGCTCCGGGCCTGGGGACACAGGCTACACCTTC. As protein: CASSSGPGDTGYTF.

The gene calls are TRBV2 and TRBJ2-7; no clear D gene. CDR3 size: 12 residues. The V end lost 7 bases, the J end lost 4 bases, and 11 bases lay between the germline ends. Germline CDR1 and CDR2: SNHLY and FYNNEI. The DNA of the CDR3 is TGTGCCAGCACCGCAACTCTGTACGAGCAGTACTTC. Translating gives CASTATLYEQYF.

The chain uses TRBV9 and TRBJ2-1, with 14 bases aligning to TRBD2. This CDR3 is built from 17 residues. Germline-derived CDR1 and CDR2 are SGDLS and YYNGEE. J gave up 7 bases and V 3 bases, and 9 bases lay outside the gene matches. Here the CDR3 reads CASSGGLAGGFENEQFF. The CDR3 nucleotides read TGTGCCAGCAGCGGAGGACTAGCGGGGGGATTTGAGAATGAGCAGTTCTTC.

This chain uses TRBV7-9 with TRBJ1-1, with D tentatively TRBD1 (6 bases). Germline CDR1 and CDR2: SEHNR and FQNEAQ (reference sequence). The CDR3 loop spans 13 amino acids. V lost 2 bases and J lost 8, with 12 bases in between. The DNA of the CDR3 is TGTGCCAGCAGCTTAAGCGGGGGGGCGGAAGCTTTCTTT. This encodes CASSLSGGAEAFF. Together with reference TRBV7-9 and TRBJ1-1, the CDR3 gives the full variable domain: DTGVSQNPRHKITKRGQNVTFRCDPISEHNRLYWYRQTLGQGPEFLTYFQNEAQLEKSRLLSDRFSAERPKGSFSTLEIQRTEQGDSAMYLCASSLSGGAEAFFGQGTRLTVV.

The V call is TRBV5-4, the J call TRBJ2-5; maybe TRBD1 (6 bases). This CDR3 contains 15 residues. In germline, CDR1 is SGHNT, CDR2 YYREEE (reference sequence). V was pared by 0 bases and J by 2 bases, with 11 bases between. The CDR3 bases are TGTGCCAGCAGCTTGGTTGGACAGCTGCAAGAGACCCAGTACTTC. Protein product: CASSLVGQLQETQYF.

The gene calls are TRBV3-1 (or the pseudogene TRBV3-2) and TRBJ1-6; no clear D. The CDR3 totals 16 residues. CDR1 and CDR2 from the germline V gene are LGHDT and YNNKEL (reference sequence). Trimming stripped 1 base from V and 4 bases from J, with 11 bases between. The CDR3, as DNA: TGTGCCAGCAGCCAAGCAGACACAAGGTATAATTCACCCCTCCACTTT. Encoded protein: CASSQADTRYNSPLHF.

This clone occurred a few times. This chain uses TRBV6-5 with TRBJ2-1; 7 nucleotides agree with TRBD1. There are 12 residues in the CDR3. Germline-derived CDR1 and CDR2 are MNHEY and SVGAGI. The V segment lost 6 bases and the J segment 13 bases; nucleotides outside the gene matches: 9. The CDR3 is CASRNGDSSQFF. For the CDR3, the DNA is TGTGCCAGCAGGAATGGGGACAGTTCCCAGTTCTTC.

This chain links TRBV30 with TRBJ1-2; D might be TRBD1 (6 bases). Germline V gene sequence: CDR1 GTSNPN, CDR2 SVGIG (reference sequence). Trimming removed 2 bases from V and 3 bases from J, with 19 bases in between. This CDR3 has 16 amino acids. The DNA for the CDR3 is TGTGCCTGGAGTAGGGATCAAAGGGGGGGAGACTATGGCTACACCTTC. Translation: CAWSRDQRGGDYGYTF.

V and J are TRBV7-3 and TRBJ2-3; D gene unclear. Trimming removed 5 bases at V and 5 bases at J, with 11 bases between. The CDR3 extends over 13 amino acids. Germline loops: CDR1 SGHTA, CDR2 FQGTGA. This CDR3 reads CASSRTKLDTQYF. CDR3 DNA sequence: TGTGCCAGCAGCCGTACCAAATTAGATACGCAGTATTTT.